These T cell receptor beta chains were read from a single sample in a study of shared clonotypes between healthy human individuals. The method was immunoSEQ multiplex PCR; TCRdb's version includes in-frame clones alone and lacks a portion of them. The sample includes around 2,000,000 clones, 90% to 95% seen only once; the top ten take 1.7%. Input material: naive CD8+ T cells from PBMCs. The source is a man aged 18 to 29 in good health. Some clones in this sample may be carry-over from other donors' samples. The CDR3 runs from the conserved cysteine through the conserved F or W. D genes are given only for firm matches. Clone size is given for some rows only: seen once, a few or many times, or a class if the clone is expanded.

>TRBJ2-3|TRBD2|.|TRBV4-3
TGCGCCAGCAGCGAAGGACTAGCGGGCTCAGATACGCAGTATTTT
CASSEGLAGSDTQYF
>TRBJ2-7|TRBD2|.|TRBV9
TGTGCCAGCAGCGTCCTAGCGGGAGGGTTCTACGAGCAGTACTTC
CASSVLAGGFYEQYF
>TRBJ2-7|.|.|TRBV5-4
TGTGCCAGCAGCCTAGGGAACTCCTACGAGCAGTACTTC
CASSLGNSYEQYF
>TRBJ1-1|TRBD1|.|TRBV10-3
TGTGCCATCAGCGTCATACAGGGGAATGAAGCTTTCTTT
CAISVIQGNEAFF
>TRBJ2-3|.|.|TRBV28
TGTGCCAGCAGTTTCCCTATAGGGTGGGGCACAGATACGCAGTATTTT
CASSFPIGWGTDTQYF
>TRBJ2-7|.|.|TRBV25-1
TGTGCCAGCAGACCCCTCCGAGGGCAGGGATGGCCCTACGAGCAGTACTTC
CASRPLRGQGWPYEQYF
>TRBJ1-2|.|.|TRBV13
TGTGCCAGCAGCGAACGACCCACGGACGGGGAAAACTATGGCTACACCTTC
CASSERPTDGENYGYTF
>TRBJ1-2|.|few|TRBV11-2
TGTGCCAGCAGCTTAGTTATTGGGCAGGATGGCTACACCTTC
CASSLVIGQDGYTF
>TRBJ2-7|.|.|TRBV4-2
TGTGCCAGCAGCCCGCTGTCCTCCGGGACCGCAACCTACGAGCAGTACTTC
CASSPLSSGTATYEQYF
>TRBJ2-7|TRBD2|.|TRBV9
TGTGCCAGCAGCTTTGCGGGAGGCGAGTCCTACGAGCAGTACTTC
CASSFAGGESYEQYF
>TRBJ2-3|.|.|TRBV27
TGTGCCAGCAGTTTGGGGGCCAGGTCTTCAGATACGCAGTATTTT
CASSLGARSSDTQYF
>TRBJ1-4|.|.|TRBV7-2
TGTGCCAGCAGCTGGCCTACGGGACAAACTAATGAAAAACTGTTTTTT
CASSWPTGQTNEKLFF
>TRBJ1-2|.|.|TRBV27
TGTGCCAGCAGTTTTCATCCGCAAGGGGTTGGTTTCGGTGGCTACACCTTC
CASSFHPQGVGFGGYTF
>TRBJ1-1|.|.|TRBV7-9
TGTGCCAGCAGCTCCGGACGGAAGAACACTGAAGCTTTCTTT
CASSSGRKNTEAFF
>TRBJ1-2|TRBD1|.|TRBV5-5
TGTGCCAGCAGCTCGCACTTAGGGGGCCGGGCTGGCTACACCTTC
CASSSHLGGRAGYTF
>TRBJ1-1|.|.|TRBV5-1
TGCGCCAGCAGCCCTAAAGGGGTGGACACTGAAGCTTTCTTT
CASSPKGVDTEAFF
>TRBJ2-7|TRBD1|.|TRBV6-6
TGTGCCAGCAGCCCTGACAGGGGGCGCTGGTACGAGCAGTACTTC
CASSPDRGRWYEQYF
>TRBJ2-7|TRBD2|.|TRBV2
TGTGCCAGCAGTTGGACTAGCGGCACTTACGAGCAGTACTTC
CASSWTSGTYEQYF
>TRBJ2-1|.|.|TRBV28
TGTGCCAGCTGTTGGAGGCCTGCCGAAGGGGAGCAGTTCTTC
CASCWRPAEGEQFF
>TRBJ2-5|TRBD1|.|TRBV28
TGTGCCAGCAGTTTATGGGGACAGCTGAAAGAGACCCAGTACTTC
CASSLWGQLKETQYF
>TRBJ2-1|TRBD2|.|TRBV7-2
TGTGCCAGCAGCGTCGGGACTAGCGGGGCGTTGGATGAGCAGTTCTTC
CASSVGTSGALDEQFF
>TRBJ2-1|.|once|TRBV29-1
TGCAGCGTCCGAAGGGGCTGGGAGCAGTTCTTC
CSVRRGWEQFF
>TRBJ2-1|TRBD1|.|TRBV4-2
TGTGCCAGCAGCCAAGAACTACAGGGGTATACTTACAATGAGCAGTTCTTC
CASSQELQGYTYNEQFF
>TRBJ2-7|.|.|TRBV11-2
TGTGCCAGCAGTACGTGGGTCGCCGGGTACGAGCAGTACTTC
CASSTWVAGYEQYF
>TRBJ1-5|.|.|TRBV28
TGTGCCAGCAGTTTCAAACAGCCCCAGCATTTT
CASSFKQPQHF
>TRBJ1-2|TRBD1|.|TRBV6-5
TGTGCCAGCAGTTACTCGACAGGGCTAGCTGGCTACACCTTC
CASSYSTGLAGYTF